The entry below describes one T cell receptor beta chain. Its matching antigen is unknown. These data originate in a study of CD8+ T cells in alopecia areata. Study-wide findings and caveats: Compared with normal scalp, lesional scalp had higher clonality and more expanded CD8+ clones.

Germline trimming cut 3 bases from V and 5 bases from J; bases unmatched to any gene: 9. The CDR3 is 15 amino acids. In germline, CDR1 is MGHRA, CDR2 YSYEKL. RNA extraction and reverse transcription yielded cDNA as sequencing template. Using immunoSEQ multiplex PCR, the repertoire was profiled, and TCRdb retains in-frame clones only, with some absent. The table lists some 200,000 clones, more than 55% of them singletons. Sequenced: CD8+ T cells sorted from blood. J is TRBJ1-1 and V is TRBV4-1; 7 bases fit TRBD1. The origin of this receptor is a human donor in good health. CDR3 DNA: TGCGCCAGCAGCCATTGGGAGGGGGCCGATACTGAAGCTTTCTTT. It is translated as CASSHWEGADTEAFF.